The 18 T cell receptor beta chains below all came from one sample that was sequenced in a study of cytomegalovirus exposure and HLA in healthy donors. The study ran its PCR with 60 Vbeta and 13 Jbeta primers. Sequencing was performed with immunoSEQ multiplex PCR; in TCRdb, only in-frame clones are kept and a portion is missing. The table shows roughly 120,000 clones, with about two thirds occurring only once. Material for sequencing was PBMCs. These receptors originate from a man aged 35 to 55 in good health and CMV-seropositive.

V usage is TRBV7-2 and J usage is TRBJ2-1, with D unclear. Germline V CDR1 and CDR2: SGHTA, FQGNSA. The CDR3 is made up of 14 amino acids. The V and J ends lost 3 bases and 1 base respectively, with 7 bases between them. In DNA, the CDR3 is TGTGCCAGCAGCTTCACAGTGTCCTACAATGAGCAGTTCTTC. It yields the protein CASSFTVSYNEQFF.

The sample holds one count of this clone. CDR3 in DNA: TGCGCCAGCAGCTTCGGAGACCAAACGATTTATGGCTACACCTTC. Amino acid sequence: CASSFGDQTIYGYTF. The V gene is TRBV5-1, the J gene TRBJ1-2; D uncertain. The germline CDR1 and CDR2 sequences are SGHRS and YFSETQ. This CDR3 contains 15 residues. V lost 2 bases to trimming and J lost 5 bases, with 16 bases between them.

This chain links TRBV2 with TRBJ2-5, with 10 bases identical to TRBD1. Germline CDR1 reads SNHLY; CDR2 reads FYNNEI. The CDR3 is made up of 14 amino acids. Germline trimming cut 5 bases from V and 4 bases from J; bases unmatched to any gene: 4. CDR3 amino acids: CASSLDRGRETQYF. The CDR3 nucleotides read TGTGCCAGCAGTCTCGACAGGGGGCGAGAGACCCAGTACTTC. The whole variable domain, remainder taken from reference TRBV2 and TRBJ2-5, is EPEVTQTPSHQVTQMGQEVILRCVPISNHLYFYWYRQILGQKVEFLVSFYNNEISEKSEIFDDQFSVERPDGSNFTLKIRSTKLEDSAMYFCASSLDRGRETQYFGPGTRLLVL.

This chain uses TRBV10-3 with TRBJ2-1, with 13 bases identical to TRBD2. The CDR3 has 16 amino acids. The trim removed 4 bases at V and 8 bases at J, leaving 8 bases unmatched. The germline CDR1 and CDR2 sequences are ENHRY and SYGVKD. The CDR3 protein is CAISGLAGGQIDEQFF. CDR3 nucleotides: TGTGCCATCAGTGGACTAGCGGGAGGACAAATAGATGAGCAGTTCTTC.

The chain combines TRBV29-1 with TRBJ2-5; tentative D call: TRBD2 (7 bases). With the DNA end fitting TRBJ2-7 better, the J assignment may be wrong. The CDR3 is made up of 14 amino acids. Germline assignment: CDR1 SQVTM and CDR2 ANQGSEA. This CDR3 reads CSVEWGGARDEQYF. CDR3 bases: TGCAGCGTTGAATGGGGGGGGGCGCGGGACGAGCAGTACTTC.

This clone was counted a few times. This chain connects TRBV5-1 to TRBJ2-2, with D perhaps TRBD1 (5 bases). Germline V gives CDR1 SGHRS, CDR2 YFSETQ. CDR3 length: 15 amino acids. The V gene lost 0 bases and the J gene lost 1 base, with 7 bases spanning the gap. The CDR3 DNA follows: TGCGCCAGCAGCTTGGGGCAGGGGAACACCGGGGAGCTGTTTTTT. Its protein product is CASSLGQGNTGELFF.

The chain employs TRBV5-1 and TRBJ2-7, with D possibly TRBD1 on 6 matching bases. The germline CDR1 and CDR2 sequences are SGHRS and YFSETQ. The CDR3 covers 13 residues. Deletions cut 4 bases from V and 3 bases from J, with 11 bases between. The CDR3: CASSPGQNYEQYF. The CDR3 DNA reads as TGCGCCAGCAGCCCCGGACAGAACTACGAGCAGTACTTC.

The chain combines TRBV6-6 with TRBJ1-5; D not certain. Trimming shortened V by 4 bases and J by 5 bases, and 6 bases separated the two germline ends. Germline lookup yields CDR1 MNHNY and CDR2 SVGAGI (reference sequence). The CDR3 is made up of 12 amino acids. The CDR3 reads CASSFPDQPQHF. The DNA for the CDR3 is TGTGCCAGCAGTTTCCCGGATCAGCCCCAGCATTTT.

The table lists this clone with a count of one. This CDR3 is CASSPGMDRGYEQYF. CDR3 bases: TGTGCCAGCTCACCAGGTATGGACAGAGGCTACGAGCAGTACTTC. V and J are TRBV18 and TRBJ2-7, with D possibly TRBD1 on 6 matching bases. V dropped 2 bases and J dropped 3 bases, with 14 bases sitting between them. The CDR3 spans 15 residues. Germline V gene lookup returns CDR1 KGHSH and CDR2 LQKENI.

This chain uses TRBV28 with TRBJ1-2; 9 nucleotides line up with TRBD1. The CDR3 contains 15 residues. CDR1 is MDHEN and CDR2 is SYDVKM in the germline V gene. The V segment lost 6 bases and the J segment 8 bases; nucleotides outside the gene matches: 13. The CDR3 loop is CASRWTGASSRGYTF. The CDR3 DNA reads TGTGCCAGCAGATGGACAGGGGCCTCCTCGAGGGGCTACACCTTC.

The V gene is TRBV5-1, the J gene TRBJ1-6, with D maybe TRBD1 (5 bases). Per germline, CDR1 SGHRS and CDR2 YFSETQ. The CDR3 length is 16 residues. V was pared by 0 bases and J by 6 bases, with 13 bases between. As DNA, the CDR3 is TGCGCCAGCAGCTTGGCGGGGGTCCTTACTAATTCACCCCTCCACTTT. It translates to CASSLAGVLTNSPLHF. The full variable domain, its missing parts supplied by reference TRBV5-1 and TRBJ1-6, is KAGVTQTPRYLIKTRGQQVTLSCSPISGHRSVSWYQQTPGQGLQFLFEYFSETQRNKGNFPGRFSGRQFSNSRSEMNVSTLELGDSALYLCASSLAGVLTNSPLHFGNGTRLTVT.

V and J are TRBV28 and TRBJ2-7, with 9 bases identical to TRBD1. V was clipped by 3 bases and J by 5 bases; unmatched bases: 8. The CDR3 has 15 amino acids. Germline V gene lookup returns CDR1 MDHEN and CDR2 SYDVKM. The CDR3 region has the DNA TGTGCCAGCAGTTTCCCAGGGACAGGGTCTAACGAGCAGTACTTC. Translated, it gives CASSFPGTGSNEQYF.

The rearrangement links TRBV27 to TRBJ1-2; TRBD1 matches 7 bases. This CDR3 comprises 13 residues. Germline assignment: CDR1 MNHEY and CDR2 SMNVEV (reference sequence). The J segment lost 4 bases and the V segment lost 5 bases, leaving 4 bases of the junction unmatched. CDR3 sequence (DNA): TGTGCCAGCAGTCCCGACAGGGTCTATGGCTACACCTTC. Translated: CASSPDRVYGYTF.

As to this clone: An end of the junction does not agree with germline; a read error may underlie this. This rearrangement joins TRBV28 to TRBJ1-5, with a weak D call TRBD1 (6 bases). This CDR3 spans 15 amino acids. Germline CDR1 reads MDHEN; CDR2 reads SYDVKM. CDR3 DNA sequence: TGTGCCAGCAGTTTTTGGGCAGGGGTCGGACAGCTCCAGCATTTT. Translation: CASSFWAGVGQLQHF.

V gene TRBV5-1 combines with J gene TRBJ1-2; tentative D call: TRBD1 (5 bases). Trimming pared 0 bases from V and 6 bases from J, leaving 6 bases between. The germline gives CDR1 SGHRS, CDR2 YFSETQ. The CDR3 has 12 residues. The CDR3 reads CASSLARDGYTF. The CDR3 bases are TGCGCCAGCAGCTTGGCCAGGGATGGCTACACCTTC.

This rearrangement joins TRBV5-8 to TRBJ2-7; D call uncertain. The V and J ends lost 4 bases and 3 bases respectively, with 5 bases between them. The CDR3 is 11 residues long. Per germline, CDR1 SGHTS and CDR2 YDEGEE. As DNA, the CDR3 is TGTGCCAGCAGCGTCGGCTACGAGCAGTACTTC. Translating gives CASSVGYEQYF.

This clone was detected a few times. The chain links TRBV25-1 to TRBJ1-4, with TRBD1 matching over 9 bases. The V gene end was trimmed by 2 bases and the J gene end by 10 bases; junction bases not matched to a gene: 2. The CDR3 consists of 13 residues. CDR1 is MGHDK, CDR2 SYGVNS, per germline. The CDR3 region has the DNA TGTGCCAGCAGTGAACCGGGACAGGGAAAACTGTTTTTT. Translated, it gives CASSEPGQGKLFF.

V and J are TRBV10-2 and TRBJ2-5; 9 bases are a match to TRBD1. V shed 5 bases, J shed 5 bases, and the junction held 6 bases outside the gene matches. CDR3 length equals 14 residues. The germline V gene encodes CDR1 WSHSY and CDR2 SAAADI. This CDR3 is CASSSQGAGETQYF. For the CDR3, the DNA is TGCGCCAGCAGTTCACAGGGGGCCGGGGAGACCCAGTACTTC.